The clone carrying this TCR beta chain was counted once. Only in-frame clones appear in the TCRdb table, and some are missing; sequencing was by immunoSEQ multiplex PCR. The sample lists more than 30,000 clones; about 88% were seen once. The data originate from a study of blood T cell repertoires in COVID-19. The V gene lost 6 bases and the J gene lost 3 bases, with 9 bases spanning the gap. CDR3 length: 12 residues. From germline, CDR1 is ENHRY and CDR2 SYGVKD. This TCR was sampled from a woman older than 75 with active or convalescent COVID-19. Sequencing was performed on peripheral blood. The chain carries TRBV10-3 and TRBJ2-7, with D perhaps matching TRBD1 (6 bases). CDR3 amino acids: CAIREDSYEQYF. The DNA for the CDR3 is TGTGCCATCAGGGAGGACAGCTACGAGCAGTACTTC.